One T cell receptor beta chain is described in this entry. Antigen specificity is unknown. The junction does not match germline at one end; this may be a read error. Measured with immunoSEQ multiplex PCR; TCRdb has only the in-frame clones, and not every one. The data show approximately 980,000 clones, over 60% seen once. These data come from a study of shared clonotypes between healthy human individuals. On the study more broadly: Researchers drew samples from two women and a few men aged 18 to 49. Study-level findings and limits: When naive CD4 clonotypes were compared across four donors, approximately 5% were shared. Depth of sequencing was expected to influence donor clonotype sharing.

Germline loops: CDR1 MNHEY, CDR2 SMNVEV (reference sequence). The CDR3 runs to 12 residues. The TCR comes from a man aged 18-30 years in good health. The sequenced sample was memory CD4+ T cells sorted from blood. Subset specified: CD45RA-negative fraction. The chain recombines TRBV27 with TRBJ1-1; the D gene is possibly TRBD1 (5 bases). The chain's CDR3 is CVARGVSTEAFF. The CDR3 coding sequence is TGCGTGGCGAGGGGAGTGAGCACTGAAGCTTTCTTT.